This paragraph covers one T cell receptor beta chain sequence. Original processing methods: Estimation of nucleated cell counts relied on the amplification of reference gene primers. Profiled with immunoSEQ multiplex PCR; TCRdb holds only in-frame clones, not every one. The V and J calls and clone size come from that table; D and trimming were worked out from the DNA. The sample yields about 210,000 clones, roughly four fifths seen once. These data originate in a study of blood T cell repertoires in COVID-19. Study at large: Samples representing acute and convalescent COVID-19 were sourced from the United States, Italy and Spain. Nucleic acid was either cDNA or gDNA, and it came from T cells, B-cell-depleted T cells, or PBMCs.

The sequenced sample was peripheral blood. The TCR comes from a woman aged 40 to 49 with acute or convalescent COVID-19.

DNA of the CDR3: TGTGCCAGCAGCTTAGGACAGGCGACCTACGAGCAGTACTTC. Encoded protein: CASSLGQATYEQYF. The genes are TRBV7-8 and TRBJ2-7, with a possible D match to TRBD1 (6 bases). The V and J ends lost 1 base and 2 bases respectively, with 9 bases between them. CDR1 is SGHVS and CDR2 is FQNEAQ in the germline V gene. There are 14 residues in the CDR3.